The T cell receptor beta chain described here comes from a study of blood T cell repertoires in COVID-19. About the study: COVID-19 samples, acute and convalescent, were from the United States, Italy and Spain.

TCRdb's copy holds only in-frame clones and misses some; the assay was immunoSEQ multiplex PCR. Among over 100,000 clones, over 70% were seen once, and the ten largest hold 3.5% to 5%. This clone was seen once. Looked up from germline, CDR1 is MNHEY and CDR2 is SVGEGT. V lost 1 base and J lost 6; bases outside the gene matches: 7. CDR3 length equals 15 residues. The V call is TRBV6-2 or TRBV6-3, the J call TRBJ2-7; 9 bases map to TRBD2. Sample: peripheral blood. This clonotype was obtained from a human donor in a cohort sampled during active or convalescent COVID-19. Written as DNA, the CDR3 is TGTGCCAGCAGTTACTTTCTTCCAGCGGGAGGCGAGCAGTACTTC. Encoded protein: CASSYFLPAGGEQYF.